This is a list of T cell receptor beta chains from one sample in a study of neurological immune-mediated disorders. TCRdb reanalysed the 5' RACE reads using MiXCR and keeps one entry per CDR3 protein. The sample holds approximately 130,000 distinct CDR3 sequences; more than 2.5% are singletons and the top ten take over 1%. The sequencing input was PBMCs. The receptor set was obtained from a woman in her thirties with multiple sclerosis. CDR3s include the opening cysteine and the closing phenylalanine or tryptophan. A D gene is named only where the DNA matches it firmly. Clone size, where shown, is once, few, many, or a class for clones that have expanded.

>many|TRBJ2-7|TRBD2|TRBV7-8
CASSKALTGTSGSYEQYF
TGTGCCAGCAGCAAAGCACTCACCGGGACTAGCGGGAGTTACGAGCAGTACTTC
>many|TRBJ2-7|NA|TRBV10-2
CASSGGLSYEQYF
TGCGCCAGCAGTGGGGGACTCTCCTACGAGCAGTACTTC
>many|TRBJ2-3|NA|TRBV30
CAWSFQVTDTQYF
TGTGCCTGGAGTTTTCAGGTGACAGATACGCAGTATTTT
>many|TRBJ2-3|TRBD1|TRBV5-6
CASSFTGTGHTDTQYF
TGTGCCAGCAGCTTCACCGGGACAGGACACACAGATACGCAGTATTTT
>many|TRBJ2-1|NA|TRBV20-1
CSARVLGGEHNEQFF
TGCAGTGCTAGAGTGCTAGGTGGAGAACACAATGAGCAGTTCTTC
>many|TRBJ2-1|TRBD2|TRBV10-3
CAISESGAGAYEQFF
TGTGCCATCAGTGAGTCAGGAGCGGGAGCCTATGAGCAGTTCTTC
>many|TRBJ2-1|TRBD2|TRBV5-1
CASSLAGGTNEQFF
TGCGCCAGCAGCTTGGCGGGGGGGACCAATGAGCAGTTCTTC
>many|TRBJ1-4|NA|TRBV7-8
CASSPQDWTNEKLFF
TGTGCCAGCAGCCCACAGGATTGGACTAATGAAAAACTGTTTTTT
>many|TRBJ1-5|NA|TRBV12-3/TRBV12-4
CASKIQGSGPQHF
TGTGCCAGCAAAATACAGGGTTCAGGGCCCCAGCATTTT
>NA|TRBJ2-5|NA|TRBV7-9
CASSPPPQETQYF
TGTGCCAGCAGCCCCCCCCCGCAGGAGACCCAGTACTTC
>few|TRBJ1-5|TRBD1|TRBV19
CASMRRGQGDQPQHF
TGTGCCAGTATGAGGAGGGGACAGGGCGATCAGCCCCAGCATTTT
>NA|TRBJ2-1|NA|TRBV12-3/TRBV12-4
CDSSLIDEQFF
TGTGACAGCAGTTTAATCGATGAGCAGTTCTTC
>many|TRBJ2-2|NA|TRBV6-4
CASSGKPTSGTNTGELFF
TGTGCCAGCAGTGGCAAGCCAACATCCGGGACGAACACCGGGGAGCTGTTTTTT
>many|TRBJ1-1|NA|TRBV7-7
CASSLGLGTEAFF
TGTGCCAGCAGCTTAGGTCTGGGGACTGAAGCTTTCTTT
>many|TRBJ1-6|NA|TRBV5-5
CASSLELSSPLHF
TGTGCCAGCAGCTTGGAGCTGAGTTCACCCCTCCACTTT
>few|TRBJ1-6|NA|TRBV7-2
CASSQQGRGRSTLNF
TGTGCCAGCAGCCAACAGGGTCGGGGTCGTTCAACCCTCAACTTT
>many|TRBJ2-1|NA|TRBV7-2
CASSGLVASLYEQFF
TGTGCCAGCAGCGGATTGGTGGCTAGTTTGTATGAGCAGTTCTTC